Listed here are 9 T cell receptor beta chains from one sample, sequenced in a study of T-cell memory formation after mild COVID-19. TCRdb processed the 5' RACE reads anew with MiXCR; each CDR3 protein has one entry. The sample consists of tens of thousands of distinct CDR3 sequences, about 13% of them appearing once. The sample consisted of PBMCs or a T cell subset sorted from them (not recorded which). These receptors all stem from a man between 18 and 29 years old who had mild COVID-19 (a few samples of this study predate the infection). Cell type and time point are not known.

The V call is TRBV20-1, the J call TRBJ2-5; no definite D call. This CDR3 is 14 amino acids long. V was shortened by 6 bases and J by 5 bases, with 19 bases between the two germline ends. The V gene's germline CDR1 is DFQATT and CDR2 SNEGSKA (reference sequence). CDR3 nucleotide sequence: TGCAGTGCCAGCTGGTGGAGAAGGGATGAGACCCAGTACTTC. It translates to CSASWWRRDETQYF.

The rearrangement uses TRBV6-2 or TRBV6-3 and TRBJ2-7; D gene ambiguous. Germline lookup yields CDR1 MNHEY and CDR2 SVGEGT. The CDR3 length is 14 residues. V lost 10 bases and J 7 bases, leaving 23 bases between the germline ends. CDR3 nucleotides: TGTGCCACATCCAGACCGGGCCCCTACGCTGAGCAGTACTTC. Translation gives CATSRPGPYAEQYF.

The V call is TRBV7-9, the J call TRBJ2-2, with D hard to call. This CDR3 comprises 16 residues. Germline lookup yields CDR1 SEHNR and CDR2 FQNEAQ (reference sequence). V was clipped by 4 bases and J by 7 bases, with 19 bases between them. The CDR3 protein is CASSWPTSAKGGELFF. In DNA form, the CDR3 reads TGTGCCAGCAGCTGGCCCACGTCAGCTAAAGGCGGGGAGCTGTTTTTT.

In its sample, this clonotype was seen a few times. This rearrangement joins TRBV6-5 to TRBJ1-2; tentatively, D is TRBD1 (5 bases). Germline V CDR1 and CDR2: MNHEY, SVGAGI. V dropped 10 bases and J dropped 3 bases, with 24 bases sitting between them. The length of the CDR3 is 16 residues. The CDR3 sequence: CATLPGSPSGHYGYTF. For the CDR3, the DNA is TGTGCCACGCTCCCCGGGAGCCCGTCGGGGCACTATGGCTACACCTTC.

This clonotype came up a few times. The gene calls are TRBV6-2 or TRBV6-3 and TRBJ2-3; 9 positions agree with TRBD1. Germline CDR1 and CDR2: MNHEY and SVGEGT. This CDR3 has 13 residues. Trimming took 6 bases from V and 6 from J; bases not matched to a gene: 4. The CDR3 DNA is TGTGCCAGCAGGGGACAGGGCGGGGATACGCAGTATTTT. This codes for CASRGQGGDTQYF.

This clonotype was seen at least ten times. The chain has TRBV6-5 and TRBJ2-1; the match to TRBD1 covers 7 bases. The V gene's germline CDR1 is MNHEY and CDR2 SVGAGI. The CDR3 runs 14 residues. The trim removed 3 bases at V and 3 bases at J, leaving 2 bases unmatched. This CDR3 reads CASSYAGGYNEQFF. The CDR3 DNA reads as TGTGCCAGCAGTTATGCAGGGGGCTACAATGAGCAGTTCTTC.

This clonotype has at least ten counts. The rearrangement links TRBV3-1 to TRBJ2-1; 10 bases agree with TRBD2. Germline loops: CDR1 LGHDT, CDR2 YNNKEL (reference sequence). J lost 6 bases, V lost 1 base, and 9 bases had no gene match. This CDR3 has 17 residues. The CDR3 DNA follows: TGTGCCAGCAGCCAAGTTAGACGGAGCGGGGGGGCCAATGAGCAGTTCTTC. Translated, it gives CASSQVRRSGGANEQFF.

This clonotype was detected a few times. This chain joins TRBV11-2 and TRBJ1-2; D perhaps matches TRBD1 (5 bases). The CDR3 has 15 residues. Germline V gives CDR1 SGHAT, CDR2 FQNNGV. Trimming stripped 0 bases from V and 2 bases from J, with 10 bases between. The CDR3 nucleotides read TGTGCCAGCAGCTTAGAGGCAGGGCGGAACTATGGCTACACCTTC. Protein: CASSLEAGRNYGYTF.

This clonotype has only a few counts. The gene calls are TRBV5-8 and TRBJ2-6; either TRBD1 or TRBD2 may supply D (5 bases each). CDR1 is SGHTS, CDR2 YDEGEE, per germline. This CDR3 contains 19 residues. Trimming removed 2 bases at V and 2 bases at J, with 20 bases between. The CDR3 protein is CASSLFGDGSPPGANVLTF. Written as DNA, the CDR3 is TGTGCCAGCAGCTTATTTGGGGACGGATCCCCCCCTGGGGCCAACGTCCTGACTTTC.